The sequence of this T cell receptor beta chain was determined in a study of blood T cells in healthy people across ages (dated by TCRdb to between 2014 and 2017). As for the study more broadly: Template switching captured roughly one uniquely barcoded TCR beta cDNA molecule per two T cells in model experiments. The donors were divided into four age groups: young (average around 17 years), middle-aged (roughly 42), aged (under 70) and long-lived (about 80). The study measured age-related changes in TCR beta repertoire diversity using deep sequencing normalized with unique cDNA molecular identifiers. The study analyzed two additional independent replicas of 1 million unique cDNA reads from the same blood draw for two donors, one aged 18 to 30 and one aged 80 or older. To avoid experimental bias, donors of different ages were distributed randomly across sequencing lanes.

Study-wide conclusions, independent of this receptor: Estimates of total diversity from one million sequenced T cells were regarded as lower bounds and underestimates. The CMV infection status of donors was not known, potentially confounding age-related changes in expanded clonotypes. The long-lived group showed more naive CD4+ T cells, fewer expanded clones and increased TCR diversity than the aged group, suggesting age selection. Conclusive comparison of naive and antigen-experienced compartments was prevented by the profiling of bulk unsorted PBMCs. As age increased, observed TCR beta diversity per million T cells dropped in a roughly linear way, and a significant reduction was already evident by age about 40. Observed TCR beta diversity correlated strongly with the percentage of naive T cells measured by flow cytometry.

For this clonotype: Which antigen it targets is not known. One base away there is no much larger clone; base qualities are not given.

The CDR3 contains 18 residues, cysteine and phenylalanine counted. Only the CDR3 DNA stays, 54 bases, in frame from base 1. At the junction V is shortened by 4 bases and J by 0 bases, with 16 bases in between. The germline V gene specifies ENHRY as CDR1 and SYGVKD as CDR2. The library was obtained by 5' RACE. The data were produced on an Illumina HiSeq 2500. The second PCR ran for roughly 7 to 12 cycles and used a J-beta primer mix along with a sample-barcoded 5' primer. A template-switch 5' adaptor carrying 12 random nucleotides introduced a unique molecular identifier onto each TCR beta cDNA molecule. Each sample yielded at least 2.5 million CDR3-containing paired-end reads. The Mint cDNA synthesis kit, primed by a TRBC-specific oligonucleotide, was used to synthesize first-strand cDNA from all RNA. Following uracil-DNA glycosylase treatment, a first 18-cycle PCR with universal primers M1SS and BC2_uni_R was performed on all cDNA. As for the authors' bioinformatics: For normalization, 1 million high-quality reads were randomly selected from each sample, with every read carrying a distinct molecular identifier. Reads sharing molecular identifiers were discarded rather than binned into consensus sequences. MiTCR, with a Q25 quality threshold and the strictest error-elimination algorithm, was used for CDR3 identification, clonotype clustering and error correction. A nonparametric unseen species model using Euler transformation provided a lower-bound estimate of total TCR beta diversity. TCRdb handled the public reads itself, with Q25 trimming in fastp and clone calling in MiXCR, and kept productive beta chains. Rows merge per CDR3 protein into single entries with the most common DNA and genes. TCRdb, rather than the study authors, made the V and J calls. Within this sample are 1.5 million or so distinct CDR3 sequences, with under 55% of them counted one time only. Less than 5% of the sample goes to the ten largest clones.

Donors were 39 systemically healthy Caucasian individuals from Russia aged roughly 6 to 90 years. Each donor gave ten milliliters of peripheral blood, drawn into EDTA-treated Vacutainer tubes. Ficoll-Paque density-gradient centrifugation was used to isolate PBMCs, with at least 7 million per sample. Total RNA, at least 6 micrograms per sample, was extracted from PBMCs with Trizol reagent. The percentages of naive CD45RAhigh/CD27high T cells were determined by flow cytometry on a PBMC aliquot from every donor. Sequencing used blood. This clonotype was sampled from a woman under 30 in good health. The sequence links TRBV10-3 to TRBJ2-6, and perhaps TRBD1 as D gene, on 5 matching bases. The CDR3 region reads CAISGGRAHVSGANVLTF. The DNA sequence is TGTGCCATCAGTGGGGGCAGGGCCCACGTCTCTGGGGCCAACGTCCTGACTTTC.